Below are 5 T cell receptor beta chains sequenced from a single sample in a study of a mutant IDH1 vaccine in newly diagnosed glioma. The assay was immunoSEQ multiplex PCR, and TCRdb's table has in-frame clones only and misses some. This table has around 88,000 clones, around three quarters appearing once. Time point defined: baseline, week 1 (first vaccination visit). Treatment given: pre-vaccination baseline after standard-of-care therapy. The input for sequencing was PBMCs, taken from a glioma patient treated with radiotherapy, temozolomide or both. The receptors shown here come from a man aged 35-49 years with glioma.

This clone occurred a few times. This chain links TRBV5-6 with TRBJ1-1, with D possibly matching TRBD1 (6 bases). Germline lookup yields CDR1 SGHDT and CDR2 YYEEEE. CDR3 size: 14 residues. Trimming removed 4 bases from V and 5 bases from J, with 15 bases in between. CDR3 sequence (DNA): TGTGCCAGCAGCCACAGGGTAATACGAACTGAAGCTTTCTTT. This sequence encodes CASSHRVIRTEAFF.

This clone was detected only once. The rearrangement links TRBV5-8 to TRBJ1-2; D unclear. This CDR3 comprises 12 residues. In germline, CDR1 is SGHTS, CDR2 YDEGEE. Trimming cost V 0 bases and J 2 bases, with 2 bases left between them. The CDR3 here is CASSLVNYGYTF. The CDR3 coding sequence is TGTGCCAGCAGCTTGGTCAACTATGGCTACACCTTC.

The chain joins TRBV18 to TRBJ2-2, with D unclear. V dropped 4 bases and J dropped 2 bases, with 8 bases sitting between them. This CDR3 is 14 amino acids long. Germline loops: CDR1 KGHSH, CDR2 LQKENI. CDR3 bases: TGTGCCAGCTCACTGAATAGTAACACCGGGGAGCTGTTTTTT. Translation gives CASSLNSNTGELFF.

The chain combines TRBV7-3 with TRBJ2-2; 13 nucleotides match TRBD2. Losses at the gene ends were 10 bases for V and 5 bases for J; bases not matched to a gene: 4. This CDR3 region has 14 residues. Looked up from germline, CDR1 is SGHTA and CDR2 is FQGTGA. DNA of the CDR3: TGTGCCACCCGGACTAGCGGGAGTACCGGGGAGCTGTTTTTT. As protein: CATRTSGSTGELFF.

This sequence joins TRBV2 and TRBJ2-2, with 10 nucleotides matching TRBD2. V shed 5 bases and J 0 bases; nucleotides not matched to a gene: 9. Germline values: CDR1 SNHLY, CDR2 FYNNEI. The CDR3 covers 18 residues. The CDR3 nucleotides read TGTGCCAGCAGTTTAACCGGGACTAGCGTCGCGAACACCGGGGAGCTGTTTTTT. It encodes CASSLTGTSVANTGELFF.